Listed below are T cell receptor beta chains from one sample, sequenced in a study of shared clonotypes between healthy human individuals. Method: immunoSEQ multiplex PCR; TCRdb's copy keeps in-frame clones and lacks some. Of about 2.5 million clones in the sample, 80% to 95% were seen once. The specimen was naive CD4+ T cells from PBMCs. The source is a man younger than 35 in good health. Some clones in this sample may be carry-over from other donors' samples. CDR3s include the opening cysteine and the closing phenylalanine or tryptophan. A D gene is named only where the DNA matches it firmly. Expanded clones get a size class; other rows say once, few or many, or leave the size out.

CDR3 protein | CDR3 DNA | J gene | clone size | D gene | V gene
CASSPLTGGNTQYF | TGTGCCAGCTCACCACTTACAGGGGGAAATACGCAGTATTTT | TRBJ2-3 | NA | TRBD1 | TRBV18
CASSLWGTGQGAREQYF | TGTGCCAGCAGTTTATGGGGAACGGGACAGGGGGCGCGGGAGCAGTACTTC | TRBJ2-7 | NA | TRBD1 | TRBV28
CACRDRDNQPQHF | TGTGCCTGCCGGGACAGAGACAATCAGCCCCAGCATTTT | TRBJ1-5 | once | TRBD1 | TRBV19
CASSLGLAGQFTDTQYF | TGCGCCAGCAGCCTGGGACTAGCGGGTCAATTCACAGATACGCAGTATTTT | TRBJ2-3 | NA | TRBD2 | TRBV5-1
CAWTLLGNTEAFF | TGTGCCTGGACACTGTTGGGCAACACTGAAGCTTTCTTT | TRBJ1-1 | few | NA | TRBV30
CASSLAGRRNTEAFF | TGTGCCAGCAGCTTAGCGGGACGGCGGAACACTGAAGCTTTCTTT | TRBJ1-1 | NA | NA | TRBV7-9
CASSLGPTGVETQYF | TGTGCCAGCAGCTTAGGACCGACAGGGGTGGAGACCCAGTACTTC | TRBJ2-5 | NA | TRBD1 | TRBV7-2
CASSIRSPDRGELFF | TGTGCCAGTAGTATAAGGTCCCCGGACCGGGGGGAGCTGTTTTTT | TRBJ2-2 | NA | NA | TRBV19
CASSPRSYEQYF | TGTGCCAGCAGCCCAAGATCCTACGAGCAGTACTTC | TRBJ2-7 | NA | NA | TRBV7-2
CASSLLAGGPQDEQFF | TGCGCCAGCAGCTTGTTAGCGGGAGGGCCTCAGGATGAGCAGTTCTTC | TRBJ2-1 | NA | TRBD2 | TRBV5-1
CASSVSYEQYF | TGTGCCAGCAGCGTAAGCTACGAGCAGTACTTC | TRBJ2-7 | few | NA | TRBV7-9
CASEGGGTDTQYF | TGTGCCAGTGAGGGGGGGGGTACAGATACGCAGTATTTT | TRBJ2-3 | NA | NA | TRBV19
CASSTAGGLETQYF | TGTGCCAGTAGTACGGCAGGGGGGTTAGAGACCCAGTACTTC | TRBJ2-5 | NA | NA | TRBV19
CASSLAGGGDIQYF | TGTGCCAGCAGCTTGGCAGGGGGAGGGGACATTCAGTACTTC | TRBJ2-4 | NA | NA | TRBV5-4
CAWSHGQNTGELFF | TGTGCCTGGAGCCACGGACAGAACACCGGGGAGCTGTTTTTT | TRBJ2-2 | NA | NA | TRBV30
CASSIGQHNSNQPQHF | TGTGCCAGTAGTATCGGACAGCACAATAGCAATCAGCCCCAGCATTTT | TRBJ1-5 | NA | NA | TRBV19
CASRCPRGSYNEQFF | TGCGCCTCCCGGTGCCCGAGGGGCTCCTACAATGAGCAGTTCTTC | TRBJ2-1 | NA | NA | TRBV23-1
CASMAGANVLTF | TGTGCCAGCATGGCGGGGGCCAACGTCCTGACTTTC | TRBJ2-6 | NA | NA | TRBV6-5
CASSPTRGLAGLSGKNIQYF | TGCGCCAGCAGTCCTACCAGGGGACTAGCGGGACTCTCCGGCAAAAACATTCAGTACTTC | TRBJ2-4 | NA | TRBD2 | TRBV10-1
CASSGGLAYYNEQFF | TGTGCCAGCAGTGGGGGACTAGCGTACTACAATGAGCAGTTCTTC | TRBJ2-1 | NA | TRBD2 | TRBV6-1
CASSLVIRERGYNEQFF | TGTGCCAGCAGCTTAGTAATAAGGGAACGGGGATACAATGAGCAGTTCTTC | TRBJ2-1 | NA | NA | TRBV5-6
CASSPHPRAYNEQFF | TGTGCCAGCAGCCCACACCCTCGAGCCTACAATGAGCAGTTCTTC | TRBJ2-1 | NA | NA | TRBV7-2
CASSVDRVGSKLFF | TGTGCCAGCAGTGTAGACAGGGTGGGAAGTAAACTGTTTTTT | TRBJ1-4 | NA | TRBD1 | TRBV28
CASSPRERYEQYF | TGTGCCAGCTCACCCAGAGAACGTTACGAGCAGTACTTC | TRBJ2-7 | NA | NA | TRBV18
CASSAQGGTTEAFF | TGTGCCAGCAGCGCCCAGGGGGGTACGACTGAAGCTTTCTTT | TRBJ1-1 | NA | TRBD1 | TRBV5-6
CASSPGTGKETQYF | TGCGCCAGCAGCCCCGGGACAGGTAAAGAGACCCAGTACTTC | TRBJ2-5 | NA | TRBD1 | TRBV5-1
CASSPGQGANEQFF | TGTGCCAGCAGCCCGGGACAGGGGGCCAATGAGCAGTTCTTC | TRBJ2-1 | NA | TRBD1 | TRBV5-5
CASSSSSGTDIYEQYF | TGTGCCAGCAGCTCCAGCTCCGGGACGGACATCTACGAGCAGTACTTC | TRBJ2-7 | NA | NA | TRBV11-2
CSVEGTETSTDTQYF | TGCAGCGTTGAAGGGACAGAGACTAGCACAGATACGCAGTATTTT | TRBJ2-3 | NA | NA | TRBV29-1
CASSLVRGETQYF | TGTGCCAGCAGCTTAGTGAGGGGCGAGACCCAGTACTTC | TRBJ2-5 | NA | NA | TRBV7-6
CASSVKTGSLTDTQYF | TGTGCCAGCAGCGTAAAGACCGGGAGCCTCACAGATACGCAGTATTTT | TRBJ2-3 | NA | NA | TRBV5-4
CASSQSLVVEKITYEQYF | TGCGCCAGCAGTCAATCGTTAGTCGTGGAGAAAATAACCTACGAGCAGTACTTC | TRBJ2-7 | NA | NA | TRBV23-1
CASSRSGYEQYF | TGTGCCAGCAGTCGTAGCGGATACGAGCAGTACTTC | TRBJ2-7 | NA | NA | TRBV7-9
CASSLLLGAVANEKLFF | TGTGCCAGCAGCTTACTGCTTGGCGCAGTGGCTAATGAAAAACTGTTTTTT | TRBJ1-4 | NA | NA | TRBV7-9
CASSVTRVWTEAFF | TGTGCCTCTTCAGTAACAAGGGTCTGGACTGAAGCTTTCTTT | TRBJ1-1 | NA | NA | TRBV19
CASSSRGGPYGYTF | TGTGCCAGCAGTTCCCGGGGAGGGCCTTATGGCTACACCTTC | TRBJ1-2 | NA | NA | TRBV27